The rows below give T cell receptor beta chains drawn from one sample of a study of blood T cells in healthy people across ages. TCRdb re-derived calls from the 5' RACE reads in MiXCR, one entry per CDR3 protein. The sample lists about 1.5 million distinct CDR3 sequences; under 55% were seen once. The sequencing input was blood. These receptors all stem from a woman under 30 in good health. Each CDR3 is given with its conserved first and last residue. The D gene is left open where the match is weak. The listing skips clone size in some rows; elsewhere it reads once, few, many or a size class.

clone_size: -; v_call: TRBV5-1; j_call: TRBJ2-7; d_call: TRBD1; cdr3_nt: TGCGCCAGCAGCTTGGGTGTAAGGACAGGGGGCTACGAGCAGTACTTC; cdr3_aa: CASSLGVRTGGYEQYF
clone_size: few; v_call: TRBV6-6; j_call: TRBJ1-2; d_call: TRBD1; cdr3_nt: TGTGCCAGCAGTTACTCGCCGACAGGGAACTATGGCTACACCTTC; cdr3_aa: CASSYSPTGNYGYTF
clone_size: few; v_call: TRBV20-1; j_call: TRBJ2-1; d_call: -; cdr3_nt: TGCAGTGCTAGAGATCCGGTCCGCTCCTACAATGAGCAGTTCTTC; cdr3_aa: CSARDPVRSYNEQFF
clone_size: -; v_call: TRBV2; j_call: TRBJ2-7; d_call: -; cdr3_nt: TGTGCCAGCAAGATCGGACTGTCCGAGCAGTACTTC; cdr3_aa: CASKIGLSEQYF
clone_size: -; v_call: TRBV5-1; j_call: TRBJ2-7; d_call: -; cdr3_nt: TGCGCCAGCAGCGAAAGGAGCCCCTACGAGCAGTACTTC; cdr3_aa: CASSERSPYEQYF
clone_size: -; v_call: TRBV20-1; j_call: TRBJ1-1; d_call: -; cdr3_nt: TGCAGTGGTAGAAACCTTGAAGGGGCTTTCTTT; cdr3_aa: CSGRNLEGAFF
clone_size: -; v_call: TRBV5-1; j_call: TRBJ2-1; d_call: TRBD2; cdr3_nt: TGCGCCAGCAGAAGCGATTCTAGCGGGGGTACCTACAATGAGCAGTTCTTC; cdr3_aa: CASRSDSSGGTYNEQFF
clone_size: -; v_call: TRBV6-5; j_call: TRBJ2-7; d_call: -; cdr3_nt: TGTGCCAGCAGTTCGGAGTTCGGCGAGCAGTACTTC; cdr3_aa: CASSSEFGEQYF
clone_size: -; v_call: TRBV12-3/TRBV12-4; j_call: TRBJ2-7; d_call: -; cdr3_nt: TGTGCCAGCAGTTTACGCACTAGAGCCCCCGGCGAGCAGTACTTC; cdr3_aa: CASSLRTRAPGEQYF
clone_size: many; v_call: TRBV9; j_call: TRBJ2-3; d_call: -; cdr3_nt: TGTGCCAGCAGCGCGGGGGATACGCAGTATTTT; cdr3_aa: CASSAGDTQYF
clone_size: -; v_call: TRBV6-6; j_call: TRBJ1-1; d_call: -; cdr3_nt: TGTGCCAGCAGGACACAGGGTTACACTGAAGCTTTCTTT; cdr3_aa: CASRTQGYTEAFF
clone_size: -; v_call: TRBV20-1; j_call: TRBJ1-6; d_call: -; cdr3_nt: TGCAGTGCTGCTGGAGGCAATCCACCCCTCCACTTT; cdr3_aa: CSAAGGNPPLHF
clone_size: -; v_call: TRBV7-2; j_call: TRBJ2-1; d_call: -; cdr3_nt: TGTGCCACCTGGATCAGCTCCTACAATGAGCAGTTCTTC; cdr3_aa: CATWISSYNEQFF
clone_size: -; v_call: TRBV11-1; j_call: TRBJ2-1; d_call: -; cdr3_nt: TGTGCCAGCAGCTTGTCCCTCCTTCTAGACAATGAGCAGTTCTTC; cdr3_aa: CASSLSLLLDNEQFF
clone_size: -; v_call: TRBV9; j_call: TRBJ2-7; d_call: -; cdr3_nt: TGTGCCAGCAGCGCCGGGGGGACACCCTACGAGCAGTACTTC; cdr3_aa: CASSAGGTPYEQYF